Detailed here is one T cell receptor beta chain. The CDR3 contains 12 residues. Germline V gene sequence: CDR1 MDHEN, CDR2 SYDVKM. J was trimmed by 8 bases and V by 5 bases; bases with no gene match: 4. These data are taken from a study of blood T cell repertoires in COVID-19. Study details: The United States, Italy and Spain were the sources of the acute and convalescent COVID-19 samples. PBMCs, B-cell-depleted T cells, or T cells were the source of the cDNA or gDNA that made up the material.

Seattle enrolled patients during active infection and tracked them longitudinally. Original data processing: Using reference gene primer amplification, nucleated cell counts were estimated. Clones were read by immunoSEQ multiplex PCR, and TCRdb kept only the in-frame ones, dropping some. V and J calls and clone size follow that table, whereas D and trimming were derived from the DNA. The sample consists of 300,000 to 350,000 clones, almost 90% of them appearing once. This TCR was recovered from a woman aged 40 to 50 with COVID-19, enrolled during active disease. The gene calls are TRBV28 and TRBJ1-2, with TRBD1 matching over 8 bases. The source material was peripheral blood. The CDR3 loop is CASSPGGKGYTF. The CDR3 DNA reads TGTGCCAGCAGTCCAGGGGGCAAAGGCTACACCTTC.